The present TCR beta chain was sequenced within a study of T cell responses to AZD1222 COVID-19 vaccine (TCRdb year 2021). Concerning the study at large: TCR sequencing was performed for about 250 trial participants, of whom 200 to 220 were given two doses of AZD1222 and approximately 25 were given two doses of MenACWY control vaccine. Trial participants were enrolled into age subgroups of 18-55, 56-69 and 70-plus years, which contained 148, 28 and 57 TCR-sequenced participants, respectively.

Summary of the overall study and its limitations: Most participants were white British and females outnumbered males, and the authors suggested that clonal diversity may have been underestimated. No day 14 peak-response samples were available, so repertoires were characterized only after the peak T cell response. In the small 56-69-year group, the increase in depth fell short of significance, most likely because of low power. Conclusions about previously exposed vaccinees are limited, since just 6 or 7 AZD1222 recipients were seropositive for SARS-CoV-2 at baseline. After two AZD1222 doses, both the breadth and the depth of spike-specific TCRs were significantly higher than at day 0 and than in MenACWY recipients. Epitopes outside the regions mutated in the B.1.351 and B.1.1.7 variants were reportedly recognized by nearly half of the unique spike-specific TCRs. CD4 TCRs associated with the vaccine covered the entire spike protein, and the dominant responses were in regions 160-218 and 743-854.

The CDR3 regions of human TCRbeta chains were analyzed by immunosequencing. As for how the authors treated the data: Repertoire TCRs were checked for matches against a reference library of SARS-CoV-2-specific TCRs that had been generated using the MIRA antigen-specificity platform. Breadth was defined as the fraction of unique TCRs that were SARS-CoV-2-associated. Depth was defined as the fraction of total T cells that were SARS-CoV-2-associated. Each spike-specific TCR was assigned to its reactive spike region and to a CD4 or CD8 class using the MIRA data. Log10-transformed breadth and depth values were compared by one-way ANOVA with Sidak's multiple comparisons tests. TCRdb took over this immuneACCESS table, retaining in-frame rearrangements with V and J assigned. Such tables are incomplete; in checked studies, under half of the missing clones stem from an unresolved V gene, and the remainder is unexplained. Clonal size and the V and J genes are those of that table, whereas D and trimming came from the DNA. Across this sample there are 140,000 or so clones, with 88% seen only once. The ten top clones hold 3.1% of the sample.

Worth noting for this clone: Its antigen target is currently unknown. No quality values exist for individual bases; no much larger clone is one base distant.

Taken with the paper, the label for time point translates to: about 28 days (+/-7) after the second vaccine dose. AZD1222 recipients whose second dose came at about 4 weeks and those whose second dose came at about 12 weeks were combined into one group, since spike-specific TCR depth and breadth did not differ between the two schedules. Vaccinee samples were obtained from the UK trials COV001 and COV002, which included a single-blind randomized controlled phase 2/3 trial of AZD1222 (ChAdOx1 nCoV-19) in healthy adults. For TCRbeta chain sequencing, PBMC samples from trial participants were taken at day 0 and at day 28 after the second dose. This clonotype was sampled from an adult who received the AZD1222 COVID-19 vaccine. Here the sequenced sample was peripheral blood, taken 28 days after the second AZD1222 dose.

The CDR3 in this case is CASSLGDNGYTF. The DNA reads as follows: TGTGCCAGCAGCTTAGGGGATAACGGCTACACCTTC. The chain links TRBV7-9 with TRBJ1-2; the D gene identity is not certain. The CDR3 measures 12 amino acids from cysteine to phenylalanine. The DNA shown is the 36-base CDR3, in frame from base 1. V is pared back by 1 base and J by 8 bases, with 8 bases lying between the germline termini. Reading the germline V gene (reference sequence) gives CDR1 SEHNR and CDR2 FQNEAQ.